One and the same sample provided the 25 T cell receptor beta chains below, sequenced in a study of T cells after yellow fever vaccination. TCRdb passed the 5' RACE reads through MiXCR, listing each CDR3 protein once. The sample yields about 230,000 distinct CDR3 sequences, 5.5% to 8.5% seen once. The sample in question was CD4+ T cells sorted from PBMCs, obtained on the day of the yellow fever booster vaccination. The source of these receptors is a man younger than 45 who received the YFV17D yellow fever vaccine.

This clonotype showed up just a few times. The chain recombines TRBV30 with TRBJ2-5, with D hard to call. The CDR3 runs to 15 residues. Germline CDR1 reads GTSNPN; CDR2 reads SVGIG (reference sequence). The CDR3 nucleotides read TGTGCTTTCGCTCTAGGCCCCGCCGTCCAAGAGACCCAGTACTTC. Its translation: CAFALGPAVQETQYF.

This clonotype was counted a few times. The chain recombines TRBV20-1 with TRBJ2-1; 8 bases map to TRBD2. Germline V gene lookup returns CDR1 DFQATT and CDR2 SNEGSKA (reference sequence). The CDR3 covers 14 residues. Trimming at V came to 1 base and at J to 4 bases, leaving 3 bases not matched to a gene. The CDR3 loop is CSARVGTSYNEQFF. For the CDR3, the DNA is TGCAGTGCTAGAGTGGGGACTAGTTACAATGAGCAGTTCTTC.

This clonotype was recorded many times. The J gene is TRBJ2-3, the V gene TRBV5-1, with TRBD1 matching over 11 bases. In germline, CDR1 is SGHRS, CDR2 YFSETQ. The CDR3 length is 14 residues. V lost 4 bases and J lost 5; bases outside the gene matches: 3. The CDR3 DNA reads as TGCGCCAGCAGCCCGGACAGGGGGCAAGATACGCAGTATTTT. This sequence encodes CASSPDRGQDTQYF. Based on the CDR3 plus reference TRBV5-1 and TRBJ2-3, the full variable domain is KAGVTQTPRYLIKTRGQQVTLSCSPISGHRSVSWYQQTPGQGLQFLFEYFSETQRNKGNFPGRFSGRQFSNSRSEMNVSTLELGDSALYLCASSPDRGQDTQYFGPGTRLTVL.

This clonotype appeared many times. The V gene is TRBV7-9, the J gene TRBJ1-4, with a tentative D call TRBD1 (5 bases). The germline V gene encodes CDR1 SEHNR and CDR2 FQNEAQ (reference sequence). V was cut by 7 bases and J by 10 bases, with 16 bases left in between. The CDR3 length is 13 residues. The CDR3 DNA reads as TGTGCCAGCATCGACCCCTCCGGGGGAAAACTGTTTTTT. This translates into CASIDPSGGKLFF. Looking up the rest from reference TRBV7-9 and TRBJ1-4 gives the full variable domain: DTGVSQNPRHKITKRGQNVTFRCDPISEHNRLYWYRQTLGQGPEFLTYFQNEAQLEKSRLLSDRFSAERPKGSFSTLEIQRTEQGDSAMYLCASIDPSGGKLFFGSGTQLSVL.

This clonotype occurred many times. V and J are TRBV29-1 and TRBJ2-7; TRBD1 matches at 8 bases. CDR1 SQVTM and CDR2 ANQGSEA come from the germline V gene. The V gene end was trimmed by 4 bases and the J gene end by 6 bases; junction bases not matched to a gene: 8. This CDR3 region has 13 residues. The CDR3 loop is CSVGTGPNSEQYF. In DNA form, the CDR3 reads TGCAGCGTTGGGACAGGGCCTAACAGCGAGCAGTACTTC.

V usage is TRBV12-3 or TRBV12-4 and J usage is TRBJ2-2; TRBD1 is a possible D gene (6 bases). CDR3 length: 13 residues. Trimming took off 5 bases at V and 7 bases at J, with 11 bases between the two ends. This chain's CDR3 is CASSPGQYGELFF. CDR3 in DNA: TGTGCCAGCAGTCCAGGACAGTACGGGGAGCTGTTTTTT.

This clonotype has ten or more counts. The V gene is TRBV20-1, the J gene TRBJ2-7, with D possibly TRBD1 on 6 matching bases. From germline, CDR1 is DFQATT and CDR2 SNEGSKA (reference sequence). Trimming took off 3 bases at V and 2 bases at J, with 14 bases between the two ends. The CDR3 spans 14 residues. As DNA, the CDR3 is TGCAGTGCTAGCCTAGGGGGAGTCACCTACGAGCAGTACTTC. This translates into CSASLGGVTYEQYF.

The chain links TRBV9 to TRBJ1-2, with unresolved D. Germline lookup yields CDR1 SGDLS and CDR2 YYNGEE. The CDR3 contains 14 residues. V was shortened by 0 bases and J by 7 bases, with 13 bases between the two germline ends. CDR3 region: CASSVALGSFGYTF. The CDR3 nucleotides read TGTGCCAGCAGCGTAGCGTTGGGGTCCTTTGGCTACACCTTC.

This clonotype has at least ten counts. J is TRBJ1-3 and V is TRBV20-1; D may be TRBD1 (5 bases). This CDR3 contains 13 residues. CDR1 DFQATT and CDR2 SNEGSKA come from the germline V gene (reference sequence). Trimming left V 0 bases short and J 4 bases short, with 7 bases between. The chain's CDR3 is CSARDRAGNTIYF. For the CDR3, the DNA is TGCAGTGCTAGAGACAGGGCGGGAAACACCATATATTTT.

The genes are TRBV5-1 and TRBJ1-2; D call uncertain. The germline CDR1 and CDR2 sequences are SGHRS and YFSETQ. This CDR3 is built from 16 residues. The V end was cut by 0 bases, the J end by 2 bases, with 14 bases between. The CDR3 here is CASSLGSGLNNYGYTF. In nucleotides, the CDR3 is TGCGCCAGCAGCTTGGGTTCCGGACTCAACAACTATGGCTACACCTTC.

This chain connects TRBV7-6 to TRBJ1-1; D unresolved. Germline CDR1 and CDR2: SGHVS and FNYEAQ. The CDR3 is 15 residues long. V lost 1 base and J lost 5, with 14 bases in between. The CDR3: CASSLDMAGFTEAFF. The CDR3 DNA reads TGTGCCAGCAGCTTAGATATGGCAGGCTTTACTGAAGCTTTCTTT.

This chain uses TRBV27 with TRBJ2-7, with 8 bases fitting TRBD2. This CDR3 is built from 14 residues. Unmatched junction bases numbered 5, after V lost 7 bases and J lost 0 bases. Germline values: CDR1 MNHEY, CDR2 SMNVEV (reference sequence). CDR3 in DNA: TGTGCCAGCAAACCCGGGAGGGCCTCCTACGAGCAGTACTTC. Amino acids: CASKPGRASYEQYF.

The rearrangement uses TRBV6-2 or TRBV6-3 and TRBJ2-7; D is ambiguous. The CDR3 has 11 residues. Germline V CDR1 and CDR2: MNHEY, SVGEGT. V was clipped by 2 bases and J by 6 bases, with 5 bases between them. DNA for the CDR3: TGTGCCAGCAGTTACCAGTCCGAGCAGTACTTC. This codes for CASSYQSEQYF.

This clonotype was recorded a few times. This rearrangement joins TRBV20-1 to TRBJ2-6, with a possible D match to TRBD2 (6 bases). Germline V CDR1 and CDR2: DFQATT, SNEGSKA (reference sequence). Trimming removed 2 bases from V and 3 bases from J, with 11 bases in between. The CDR3 is 15 amino acids. CDR3 sequence (DNA): TGCAGTGCTAGATCATGGGGGGTTGGGGCCAACGTCCTGACTTTC. Amino acids: CSARSWGVGANVLTF.

At least ten counts were recorded for this clonotype. This chain uses TRBV12-3 or TRBV12-4 with TRBJ2-7, with unresolved D. V lost 7 bases, J lost 2 bases, and 21 bases lay in between. CDR3 length equals 16 residues. The CDR3 nucleotides are TGTGCCAGCACAGACCGACTCATTTTAGGCGCCTACGAGCAGTACTTC. Its protein is CASTDRLILGAYEQYF.

A few counts support this clonotype. The chain uses TRBV20-1 and TRBJ2-1; 8 positions agree with TRBD2. V lost 3 bases to trimming and J lost 1 base; unmatched junction nucleotides: 8. The CDR3 sequence is 16 residues long. From germline, CDR1 is DFQATT and CDR2 SNEGSKA (reference sequence). CDR3 DNA sequence: TGCAGTGCTAGGCCCGCAGCGGGAGTTTCCTACAATGAGCAGTTCTTC. Translated, it gives CSARPAAGVSYNEQFF.

The chain recombines TRBV5-1 with TRBJ2-6; D possibly corresponds to TRBD2 (6 bases). The CDR3 runs 16 residues. Germline V gene data show CDR1 as SGHRS and CDR2 as YFSETQ. V was clipped by 0 bases and J by 2 bases, with 9 bases between them. CDR3: CASSLGRLAGANVLTF. The CDR3 DNA is TGCGCCAGCAGCTTGGGGAGACTAGCTGGGGCCAACGTCCTGACTTTC.

This sequence joins TRBV18 and TRBJ2-1; 7 bases align to TRBD2. The CDR3 has 15 amino acids. Per the germline V gene, CDR1 is KGHSH and CDR2 is LQKENI. V gave up 0 bases and J gave up 7 bases; unmatched junction bases: 6. The CDR3 DNA follows: TGTGCCAGCTCACCACCGCTCACCGGGAGGAATGAGCAGTTCTTC. This sequence encodes CASSPPLTGRNEQFF.

This chain links TRBV29-1 with TRBJ2-7; possibly TRBD2 for D (5 bases). Deletions cut 2 bases from V and 7 bases from J, with 15 bases between. There are 13 residues in the CDR3. CDR1 and CDR2 from the germline V gene are SQVTM and ANQGSEA. CDR3 bases: TGCAGCGTTGAATCTCACCGGACTCGGGAGCAGTACTTC. Its protein is CSVESHRTREQYF.

The chain joins TRBV18 to TRBJ2-5, with TRBD1 matching over 7 bases. The CDR3 sequence is 16 residues long. V shed 0 bases, J shed 1 base, and the junction held 5 bases outside the gene matches. CDR1 is KGHSH, CDR2 LQKENI, per germline. CDR3 nucleotides: TGTGCCAGCTCACCACCGGGACAGACAACCCAAGAGACCCAGTACTTC. Its protein is CASSPPGQTTQETQYF.

This clonotype has ten or more counts. The J gene is TRBJ2-3, the V gene TRBV5-1; D remains unclear. This CDR3 spans 12 amino acids. Germline lookup yields CDR1 SGHRS and CDR2 YFSETQ. V was trimmed by 2 bases and J by 5 bases, leaving 6 bases between them. CDR3 sequence (DNA): TGCGCCAGCAGCTTTGGCGGAGATACGCAGTATTTT. This sequence encodes CASSFGGDTQYF. Together with reference TRBV5-1 and TRBJ2-3, the CDR3 gives the full variable domain: KAGVTQTPRYLIKTRGQQVTLSCSPISGHRSVSWYQQTPGQGLQFLFEYFSETQRNKGNFPGRFSGRQFSNSRSEMNVSTLELGDSALYLCASSFGGDTQYFGPGTRLTVL.

This clonotype has more than one count but fewer than ten. The chain combines TRBV18 with TRBJ2-1, with D perhaps given as TRBD1 or TRBD2 (6 bases each). The CDR3 consists of 13 residues. Trimming pared 0 bases from V and 9 bases from J, leaving 9 bases between. Germline CDR1 KGHSH, CDR2 LQKENI. In nucleotides, the CDR3 is TGTGCCAGCTCACCACCGAAGGGGGGTGAGCAGTTCTTC. Its protein is CASSPPKGGEQFF.

This clonotype was observed a handful of times. The chain recombines TRBV4-3 with TRBJ1-2, with unresolved D. Germline-derived CDR1 and CDR2 are LGHNA and YSLEER. The CDR3 covers 14 residues. Trimming shortened V by 0 bases and J by 3 bases, and 8 bases separated the two germline ends. The CDR3 reads CASSQEGQYYGYTF. CDR3 DNA: TGCGCCAGCAGCCAAGAGGGCCAGTACTATGGCTACACCTTC.

This clonotype was detected a few times. The rearrangement uses TRBV3-1 and TRBJ2-5, with 7 bases identical to TRBD1. CDR1 LGHDT and CDR2 YNNKEL come from the germline V gene (reference sequence). The CDR3 consists of 14 residues. V was clipped by 2 bases and J by 5 bases; unmatched bases: 5. CDR3 amino acids: CASSQRQGTETQYF. CDR3 DNA: TGTGCCAGCAGCCAAAGACAGGGAACGGAGACCCAGTACTTC.

This clonotype occurred a few times. This chain uses TRBV7-2 with TRBJ1-3; D is unclear. V lost 1 base, J lost 0 bases, and 4 bases lay in between. Germline CDR1 and CDR2: SGHTA and FQGNSA. There are 14 residues in the CDR3. CDR3 protein: CASSLGNSGNTIYF. The CDR3 bases are TGTGCCAGCAGCTTAGGGAACTCTGGAAACACCATATATTTT.